This T cell receptor (beta chain) was sequenced in a study of shared clonotypes between healthy human individuals. Turning to the study itself: Every donor yielded three CD4 naive, three CD4 memory, two CD8 naive and one CD8 memory plate. Notes on the study in general: Rarefaction showed that sequencing of sorted subsets was incomplete (despite large depth).

Notes on this clone: As yet, its antigen is unknown.

Profiled with immunoSEQ multiplex PCR; TCRdb holds only in-frame clones, not every one. The table has a few hundred thousand clones, around 97% seen once. From germline, CDR1 is SGHDT and CDR2 YYEEEE. V lost 0 bases to trimming and J lost 6 bases; unmatched junction nucleotides: 7. The CDR3 runs 16 residues. The clonotype originates from a woman aged 30 to 39 in good health. The chain uses TRBV5-6 and TRBJ2-1, with TRBD2 matching over 9 bases. What was sequenced was naive CD4+ T cells sorted from blood. The sample's subset: CD45RA+ positively selected. CDR3 sequence reads: CASSLGGREGINEQFF. The CDR3 coding sequence is TGTGCCAGCAGCTTGGGAGGGCGGGAGGGTATCAATGAGCAGTTCTTC.